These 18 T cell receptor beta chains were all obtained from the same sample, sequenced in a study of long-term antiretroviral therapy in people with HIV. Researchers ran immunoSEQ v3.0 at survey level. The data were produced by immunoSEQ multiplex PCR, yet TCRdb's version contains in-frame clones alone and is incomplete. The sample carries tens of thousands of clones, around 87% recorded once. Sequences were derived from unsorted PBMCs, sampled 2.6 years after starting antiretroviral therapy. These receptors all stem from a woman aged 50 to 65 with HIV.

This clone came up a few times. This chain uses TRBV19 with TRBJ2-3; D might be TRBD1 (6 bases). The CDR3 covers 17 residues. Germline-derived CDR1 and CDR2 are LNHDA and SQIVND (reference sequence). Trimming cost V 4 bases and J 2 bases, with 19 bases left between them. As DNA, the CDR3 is TGTGCCAGTAGTAACACACCGGGACACCAAGTCACAGATACGCAGTATTTT. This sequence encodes CASSNTPGHQVTDTQYF.

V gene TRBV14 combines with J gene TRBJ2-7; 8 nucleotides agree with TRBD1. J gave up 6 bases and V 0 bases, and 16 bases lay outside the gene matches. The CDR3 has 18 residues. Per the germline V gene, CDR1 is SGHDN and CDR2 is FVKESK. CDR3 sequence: CASSQDLTGQGKVREQYF. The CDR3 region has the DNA TGTGCCAGCAGCCAAGACCTCACCGGACAGGGAAAGGTACGCGAGCAGTACTTC.

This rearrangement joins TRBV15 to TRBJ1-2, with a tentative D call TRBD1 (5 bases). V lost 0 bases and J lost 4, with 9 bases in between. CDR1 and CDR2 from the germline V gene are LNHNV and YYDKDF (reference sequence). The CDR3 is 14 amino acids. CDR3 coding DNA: TGTGCCACCAGCAGAGAGGCAGGGCCCTATGGCTACACCTTC. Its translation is CATSREAGPYGYTF.

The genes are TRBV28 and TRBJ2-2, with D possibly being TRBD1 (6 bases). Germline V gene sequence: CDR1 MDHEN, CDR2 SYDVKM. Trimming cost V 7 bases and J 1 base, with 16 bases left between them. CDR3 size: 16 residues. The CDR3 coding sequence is TGTGCCAGCACCCCCAGGGGCGCAGGGAACACCGGGGAGCTGTTTTTT. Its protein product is CASTPRGAGNTGELFF.

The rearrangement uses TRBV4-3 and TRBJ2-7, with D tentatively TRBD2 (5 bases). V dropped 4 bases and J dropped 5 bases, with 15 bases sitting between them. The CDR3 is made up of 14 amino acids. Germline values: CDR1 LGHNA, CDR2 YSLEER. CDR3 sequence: CASSPSRDGNEQYF. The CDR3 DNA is TGCGCCAGCAGCCCCTCGAGGGATGGCAACGAGCAGTACTTC.

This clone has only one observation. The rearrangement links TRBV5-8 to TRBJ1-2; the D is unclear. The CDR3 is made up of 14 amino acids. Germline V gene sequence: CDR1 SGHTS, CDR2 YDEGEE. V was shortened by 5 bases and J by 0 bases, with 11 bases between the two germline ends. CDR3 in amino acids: CASRFLETNYGYTF. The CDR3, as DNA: TGTGCCAGCAGGTTTCTGGAGACTAACTATGGCTACACCTTC.

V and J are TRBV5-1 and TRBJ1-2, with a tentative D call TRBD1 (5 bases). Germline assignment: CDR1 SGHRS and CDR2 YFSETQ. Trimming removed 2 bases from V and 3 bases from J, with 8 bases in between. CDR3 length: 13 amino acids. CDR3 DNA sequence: TGCGCCAGCAGCTTCAGGGCAGACTATGGCTACACCTTC. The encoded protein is CASSFRADYGYTF.

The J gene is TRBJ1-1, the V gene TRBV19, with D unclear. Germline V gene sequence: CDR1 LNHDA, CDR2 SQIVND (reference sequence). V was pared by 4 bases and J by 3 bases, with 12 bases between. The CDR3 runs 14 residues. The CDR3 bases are TGTGCCAGTAGTAGGTCCATCGTTGACACTGAAGCTTTCTTT. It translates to CASSRSIVDTEAFF.

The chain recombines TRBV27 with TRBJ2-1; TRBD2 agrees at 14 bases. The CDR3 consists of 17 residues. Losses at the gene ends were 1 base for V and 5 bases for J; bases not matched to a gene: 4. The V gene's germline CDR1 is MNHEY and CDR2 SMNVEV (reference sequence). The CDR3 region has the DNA TGTGCCAGCAGTTTATACGGGACTAGCGGGAGCCACAATGAGCAGTTCTTC. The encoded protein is CASSLYGTSGSHNEQFF.

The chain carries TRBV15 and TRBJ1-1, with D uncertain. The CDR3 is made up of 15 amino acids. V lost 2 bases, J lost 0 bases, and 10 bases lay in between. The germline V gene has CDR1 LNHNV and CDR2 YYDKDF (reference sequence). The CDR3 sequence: CATSRHIQMNTEAFF. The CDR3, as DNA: TGTGCCACCAGCAGACATATTCAGATGAACACTGAAGCTTTCTTT.

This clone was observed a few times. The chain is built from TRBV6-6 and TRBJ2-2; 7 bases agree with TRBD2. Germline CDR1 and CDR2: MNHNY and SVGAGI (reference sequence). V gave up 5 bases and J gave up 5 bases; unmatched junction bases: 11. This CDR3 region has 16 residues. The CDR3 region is CASSPHPQGGTGELFF. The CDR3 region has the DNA TGTGCCAGCAGTCCACACCCCCAGGGAGGGACCGGGGAGCTGTTTTTT.

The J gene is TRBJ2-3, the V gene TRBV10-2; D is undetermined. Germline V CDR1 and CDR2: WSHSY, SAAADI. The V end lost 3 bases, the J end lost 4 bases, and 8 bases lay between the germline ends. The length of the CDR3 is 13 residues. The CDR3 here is CASSEIGPDTQYF. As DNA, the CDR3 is TGCGCCAGCAGTGAAATAGGCCCAGATACGCAGTATTTT.

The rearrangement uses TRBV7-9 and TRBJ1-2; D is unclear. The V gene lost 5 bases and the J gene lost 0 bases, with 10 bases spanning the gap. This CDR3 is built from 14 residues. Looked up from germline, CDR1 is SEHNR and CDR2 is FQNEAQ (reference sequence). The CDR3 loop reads CASSAPSANYGYTF. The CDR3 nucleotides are TGTGCCAGCAGCGCGCCCTCAGCTAACTATGGCTACACCTTC.

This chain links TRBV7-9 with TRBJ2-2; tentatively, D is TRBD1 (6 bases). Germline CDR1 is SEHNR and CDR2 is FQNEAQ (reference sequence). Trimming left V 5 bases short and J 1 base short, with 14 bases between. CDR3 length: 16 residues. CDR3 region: CASSPRLDRNTGELFF. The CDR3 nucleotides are TGTGCCAGCAGCCCCCGACTGGACAGGAACACCGGGGAGCTGTTTTTT.

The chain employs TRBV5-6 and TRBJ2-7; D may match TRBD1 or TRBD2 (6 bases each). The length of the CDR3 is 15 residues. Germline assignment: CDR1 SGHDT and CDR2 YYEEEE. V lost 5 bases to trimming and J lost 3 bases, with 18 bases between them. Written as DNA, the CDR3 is TGTGCCAGCAGGGGGGGCCCCGGGTTCTTCTACGAGCAGTACTTC. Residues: CASRGGPGFFYEQYF. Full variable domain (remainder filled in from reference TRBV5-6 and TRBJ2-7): DAGVTQSPTHLIKTRGQQVTLRCSPKSGHDTVSWYQQALGQGPQFIFQYYEEEERQRGNFPDRFSGHQFPNYSSELNVNALLLGDSALYLCASRGGPGFFYEQYFGPGTRLTVT.

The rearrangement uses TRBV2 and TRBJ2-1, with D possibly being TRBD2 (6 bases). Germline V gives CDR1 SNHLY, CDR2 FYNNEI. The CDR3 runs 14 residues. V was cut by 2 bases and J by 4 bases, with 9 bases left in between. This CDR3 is CASSEIADYNEQFF. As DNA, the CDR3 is TGTGCCAGCAGTGAAATAGCGGATTACAATGAGCAGTTCTTC.

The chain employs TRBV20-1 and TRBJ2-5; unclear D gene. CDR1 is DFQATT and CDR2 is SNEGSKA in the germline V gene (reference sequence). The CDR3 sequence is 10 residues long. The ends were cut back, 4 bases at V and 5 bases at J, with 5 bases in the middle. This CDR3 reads CSATRETQYF. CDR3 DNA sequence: TGCAGTGCTACTAGGGAGACCCAGTACTTC.

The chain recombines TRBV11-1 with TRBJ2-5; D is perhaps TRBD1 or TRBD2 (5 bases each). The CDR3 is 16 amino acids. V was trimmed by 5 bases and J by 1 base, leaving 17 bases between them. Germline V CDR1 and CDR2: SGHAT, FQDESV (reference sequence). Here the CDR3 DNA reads TGTGCCAGCAGCGTTCCGGTTTGGGGGAGCCAAGAGACCCAGTACTTC. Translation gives CASSVPVWGSQETQYF.